Here is one T cell receptor beta chain with its context. Sequencing was performed with immunoSEQ multiplex PCR; in TCRdb, only in-frame clones are kept and a portion is missing. The repertoire holds some 120,000 clones, with about 92% as singletons. This sample stems from a study of control samples from healthy donors and cancer patients. With V trimmed by 6 bases and J by 1 base, 2 bases remained unmatched. This CDR3 has 14 residues. The germline CDR1 and CDR2 sequences are KGHSH and LQKENI. The sample taken for sequencing was PBMCs. This chain links TRBV18 with TRBJ2-7; 11 bases are a match to TRBD1. This TCR came from a man aged 45-65 years with head and neck cancer. CDR3 sequence reads: CASSGTGGSYEQYF. DNA for the CDR3: TGTGCCAGCTCCGGGACAGGGGGTTCCTACGAGCAGTACTTC.